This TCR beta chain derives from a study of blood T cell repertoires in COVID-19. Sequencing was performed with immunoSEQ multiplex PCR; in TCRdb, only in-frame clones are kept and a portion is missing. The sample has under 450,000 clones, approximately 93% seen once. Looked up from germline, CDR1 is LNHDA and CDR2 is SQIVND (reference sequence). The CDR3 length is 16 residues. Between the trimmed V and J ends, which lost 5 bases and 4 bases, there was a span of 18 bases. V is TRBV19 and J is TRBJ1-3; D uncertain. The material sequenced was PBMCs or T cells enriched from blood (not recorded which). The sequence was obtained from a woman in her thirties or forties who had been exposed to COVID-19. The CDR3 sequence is CASSRSGIGFGNTIYF. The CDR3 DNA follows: TGTGCCAGTAGTCGATCGGGGATAGGGTTCGGAAACACCATATATTTT.